This TCR beta chain came from a study of blood T cell repertoires in COVID-19 (dated by TCRdb to the early 2020s). Context from the whole study: Samples from collaborators originated in the United States, Italy and Spain and spanned both the acute and convalescent phases of COVID-19. The material from the prospective study consisted of cDNA or gDNA derived from T cells, B-cell-depleted T cells, or PBMCs. Subjects who had been exposed to COVID-19, were actively infected with it, or had recovered from it provided the deeply sampled blood TCRbeta repertoires that made up the dataset. The repertoires were released in a freely available public database meant as a resource for research on the immune response to SARS-CoV-2. The samples were drawn from the first 160 participants of the ongoing ImmuneRACE study and from some 1,300 subjects provided by 6 global collaborators. A de-identified subject ID, COVID-19 status, age in years and sex were almost always included in the sample metadata. HLA class I and class II types, where available, came from metadata supplied by the sample provider rather than from assay-based typing. Study-wide findings and limitations: The quantity of clinical and demographic metadata differed by source and by participant and was supplied without curation.

CDR1 and CDR2, per the germline V gene (reference sequence), are MNHEY and SMNVEV. Spanning cysteine to phenylalanine, the CDR3 consists of 15 amino acids. The entry retains the CDR3 DNA only, 45 bases that are in frame from base 1. At the junction V is shortened by 4 bases and J by 3 bases, with 15 bases in between. Each collaborating institution followed its own protocols to collect whole blood in K2EDTA tubes. For TCRbeta analysis, collaborators shipped samples in one of three forms: frozen whole blood, isolated PBMCs, or DNA extracted from either of those sample types. TCRbeta CDR3 regions were amplified from genomic DNA by means of the immunoSEQ Assay, a bias-controlled multiplex PCR. The original pipeline was this. The number of nucleated cells in each sample was estimated from the amplification of reference gene primers within the assay. To quantify the absolute abundance of each unique TCRbeta CDR3 rearrangement, sequence reads were collapsed and filtered. For each sample, productive Simpson clonality was calculated as the square root of Simpson's diversity index over productive rearrangements. This is the immuneACCESS table as TCRdb keeps it, with only in-frame sequences that have V and J called. A part of the clones is gone; compared with another copy, unresolved V genes explain less than half, and the rest is unexplained. V, J and clone size are taken as reported in that table, and D and trimming were inferred from the DNA itself. This sample comprises around 250,000 clones, 82% of them detected only once. Roughly 3% of the sample rests with the top ten.

This clone was seen a handful of times. Which antigen it targets is not known. No per-base quality is available; no much larger clone lies one base away. This chain is built from TRBV27 and TRBJ1-1; the D gene is perhaps TRBD1, on 5 matching bases. The source is a woman aged 18-29 years with acute or convalescent COVID-19. Sequencing used peripheral blood. CDR3 reads: CASSSKTVRYTEAFF. The bases read TGTGCCAGCAGTTCAAAGACAGTCCGTTACACTGAAGCTTTCTTT.